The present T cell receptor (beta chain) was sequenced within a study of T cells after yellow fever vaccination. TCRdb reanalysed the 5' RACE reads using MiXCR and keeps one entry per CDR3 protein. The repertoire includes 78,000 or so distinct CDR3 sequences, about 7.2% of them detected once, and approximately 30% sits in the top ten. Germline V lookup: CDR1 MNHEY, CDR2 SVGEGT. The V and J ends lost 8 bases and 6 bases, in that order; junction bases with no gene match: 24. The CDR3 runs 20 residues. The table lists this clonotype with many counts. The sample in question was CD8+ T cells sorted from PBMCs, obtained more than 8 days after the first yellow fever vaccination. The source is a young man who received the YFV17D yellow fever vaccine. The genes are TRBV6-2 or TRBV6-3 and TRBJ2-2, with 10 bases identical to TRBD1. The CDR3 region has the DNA TGTGCCAGCGTATACCGCGACCGGGACAGGGGCGTCCGCGGACCCGGGGAGCTGTTTTTT. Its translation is CASVYRDRDRGVRGPGELFF.